Listed here is a single TCR beta chain. The data are from a study of blood T cell repertoires in COVID-19. The CDR3 consists of 12 residues. Germline CDR1 is SNHLY and CDR2 is FYNNEI. Trimming removed 6 bases at V and 5 bases at J, with 10 bases between. Authors' processing steps: Amplification of reference gene primers was used by the study to estimate nucleated cell counts. The data were produced by immunoSEQ multiplex PCR, yet TCRdb's version contains in-frame clones alone and is incomplete. Clone size and V and J calls were adopted from that table, with D and trimming inferred from the DNA. This sample carries over 150,000 clones, approximately 85% of them seen once, and the ten largest clones take around 0.63%.

The sequence derives from a man between 60 and 75 years old with COVID-19, enrolled during active disease. The specimen was peripheral blood. The chain carries TRBV2 and TRBJ2-5, with a possible D match to TRBD1 (6 bases). CDR3 nucleotides: TGTGCCAGCAGGGGGGCCGCCGAGACCCAGTACTTC. Amino acid sequence: CASRGAAETQYF.